Below, 21 T cell receptor beta chains from the same sample are listed, as sequenced in a study of T cell responses to AZD1222 COVID-19 vaccine. Here immunoSEQ multiplex PCR was the method, and the copy in TCRdb shows in-frame clones only, minus some. The table includes approximately 110,000 clones, about 94% detected once. Sequencing was performed on peripheral blood, taken on day 0 of AZD1222 vaccination. The receptors shown here come from an adult in good health.

The rearrangement uses TRBV2 and TRBJ2-7; 11 bases are shared with TRBD2. The V segment lost 3 bases and the J segment 6 bases; nucleotides outside the gene matches: 13. Germline lookup yields CDR1 SNHLY and CDR2 FYNNEI. This CDR3 region has 17 residues. The CDR3 reads CASSEKVAGGPKGEQYF. The CDR3 coding sequence is TGTGCCAGCAGTGAGAAGGTAGCGGGGGGGCCGAAGGGCGAGCAGTACTTC.

The rearrangement joins TRBV2 to TRBJ1-6, with a possible D match to TRBD1 (5 bases). V lost 6 bases, J lost 7 bases, and 13 bases lay in between. This CDR3 has 14 amino acids. CDR1 and CDR2 from the germline V gene are SNHLY and FYNNEI. The CDR3 coding sequence is TGTGCCAGCAGGTTAGGGGCTGGCAATTCACCCCTCCACTTT. Amino acid sequence: CASRLGAGNSPLHF.

The chain is built from TRBV25-1 and TRBJ1-3; D is possibly TRBD1 (5 bases). The CDR3 length is 16 residues. Germline-derived CDR1 and CDR2 are MGHDK and SYGVNS. V was clipped by 1 base and J by 3 bases, with 13 bases between them. As DNA, the CDR3 is TGTGCCAGCAGTGAATTGGGGGTAGGGAATGGAAACACCATATATTTT. Encoded protein: CASSELGVGNGNTIYF.

In DNA, the CDR3 is TGCGCCAGCAGCTTGAGTGGGGGGGACGAGCAGTACTTC. Its translation is CASSLSGGDEQYF. The chain employs TRBV5-1 and TRBJ2-7; the match to TRBD2 covers 7 bases. Germline-derived CDR1 and CDR2 are SGHRS and YFSETQ. The CDR3 is 13 amino acids. V was pared by 1 base and J by 5 bases, with 3 bases of the junction left unmatched.

The rearrangement uses TRBV2 and TRBJ2-7, with 7 bases fitting TRBD1. The V and J ends lost 7 bases and 5 bases, in that order; junction bases with no gene match: 5. The CDR3 has 12 amino acids. Germline V CDR1 and CDR2: SNHLY, FYNNEI. CDR3: CASKRGGHEQYF. As DNA, the CDR3 is TGTGCCAGCAAGAGAGGGGGCCACGAGCAGTACTTC.

This chain joins TRBV5-1 and TRBJ2-1; D not resolved. This CDR3 comprises 13 residues. Per the germline V gene, CDR1 is SGHRS and CDR2 is YFSETQ. V shed 0 bases and J shed 7 bases, with 8 bases lying between them. The CDR3 sequence is CASSLAQINEQFF. Here the CDR3 DNA reads TGCGCCAGCAGCTTGGCGCAGATAAATGAGCAGTTCTTC.

The chain recombines TRBV5-1 with TRBJ1-2; 7 nucleotides align to TRBD1. The CDR3 extends over 15 amino acids. The junction had 11 bases not matched to a gene; V was cut back by 4 bases and J by 5 bases. Looked up from germline, CDR1 is SGHRS and CDR2 is YFSETQ. The CDR3 is CASSPRQGAEYGYTF. In DNA form, the CDR3 reads TGCGCCAGCAGCCCTCGACAGGGAGCTGAGTATGGCTACACCTTC.

This chain joins TRBV7-3 and TRBJ2-1; 12 nucleotides line up with TRBD2. The trim removed 5 bases at V and 8 bases at J, leaving 4 bases unmatched. The CDR3 is made up of 14 amino acids. Germline values: CDR1 SGHTA, CDR2 FQGTGA. The CDR3 loop reads CASSTTSGSDEQFF. CDR3 nucleotides: TGTGCCAGCAGCACGACTAGCGGGAGCGATGAGCAGTTCTTC.

The chain combines TRBV2 with TRBJ2-7; 9 bases are shared with TRBD1. Germline lookup yields CDR1 SNHLY and CDR2 FYNNEI. The CDR3 totals 17 residues. Unmatched junction bases numbered 9, after V lost 3 bases and J lost 0 bases. In DNA, the CDR3 is TGTGCCAGCAGTGATACCGGGACAGGGCCCGTCTCCTACGAGCAGTACTTC. This translates into CASSDTGTGPVSYEQYF.

The chain is built from TRBV18 and TRBJ1-1; D possibly corresponds to TRBD1 (5 bases). Germline V gene sequence: CDR1 KGHSH, CDR2 LQKENI. The CDR3 runs 15 residues. V was pared by 2 bases and J by 0 bases, with 10 bases between. The CDR3 is CASSPSTAVNTEAFF. As DNA, the CDR3 is TGTGCCAGCTCACCATCGACAGCGGTGAACACTGAAGCTTTCTTT.

V is TRBV27 and J is TRBJ2-2, with TRBD1 identical over 10 bases. Germline loops: CDR1 MNHEY, CDR2 SMNVEV (reference sequence). After removal of 2 bases from V and 5 bases from J, the junction contained 5 bases not matched to a gene. This CDR3 spans 16 amino acids. CDR3 sequence: CASSLDDRGLTGELFF. DNA for the CDR3: TGTGCCAGCAGTTTAGATGACAGGGGGCTTACCGGGGAGCTGTTTTTT.

V gene TRBV7-2 combines with J gene TRBJ1-4; TRBD1 is a possible D gene (5 bases). Germline loops: CDR1 SGHTA, CDR2 FQGNSA. The V gene lost 2 bases and the J gene lost 8 bases, with 15 bases spanning the gap. The CDR3 has 15 amino acids. The DNA of the CDR3 is TGTGCCAGCAGCTTATTCGGCTTTTGGGGCGAAAAACTGTTTTTT. Translated: CASSLFGFWGEKLFF.

The chain combines TRBV2 with TRBJ1-5; D remains unclear. Germline-derived CDR1 and CDR2 are SNHLY and FYNNEI. V lost 2 bases to trimming and J lost 0 bases, with 8 bases between them. This CDR3 spans 15 amino acids. This CDR3 is CASSEFSYSNQPQHF. In DNA, the CDR3 is TGTGCCAGCAGTGAATTCAGCTATAGCAATCAGCCCCAGCATTTT.

The chain recombines TRBV6-5 with TRBJ1-5; 7 bases fit TRBD1. The length of the CDR3 is 15 residues. V shed 6 bases and J 0 bases; nucleotides not matched to a gene: 5. CDR1 and CDR2 from the germline V gene are MNHEY and SVGAGI. CDR3 sequence: CASRVTGYSNQPQHF. The CDR3, as DNA: TGTGCCAGCAGGGTGACAGGGTATAGCAATCAGCCCCAGCATTTT.

This clone occurred a few times. The chain joins TRBV19 to TRBJ1-5, with D possibly matching TRBD1 (5 bases). Trimming took off 7 bases at V and 6 bases at J, with 13 bases between the two ends. The CDR3 has 13 amino acids. Germline CDR1 LNHDA, CDR2 SQIVND (reference sequence). Here the CDR3 DNA reads TGTGCCAGTACAGGGACCTACACTCAGCCCCAGCATTTT. This gives the protein CASTGTYTQPQHF.

The V gene is TRBV18, the J gene TRBJ1-3, with D unresolved. V dropped 2 bases and J dropped 0 bases, with 8 bases sitting between them. There are 15 residues in the CDR3. Germline CDR1 and CDR2: KGHSH and LQKENI. Here the CDR3 reads CASSPRQTSGNTIYF. The CDR3, as DNA: TGTGCCAGCTCACCAAGGCAGACCTCTGGAAACACCATATATTTT. Full variable domain (remainder filled in from reference TRBV18 and TRBJ1-3): NAGVMQNPRHLVRRRGQEARLRCSPMKGHSHVYWYRQLPEEGLKFMVYLQKENIIDESGMPKERFSAEFPKEGPSILRIQQVVRGDSAAYFCASSPRQTSGNTIYFGEGSWLTVV.

The chain combines TRBV6-2 or TRBV6-3 with TRBJ1-2, with 9 bases matching TRBD1. The germline V gene encodes CDR1 MNHEY and CDR2 SVGEGT. The ends lost 6 bases at V and 6 bases at J; junction bases unmatched: 11. This CDR3 region has 15 residues. The CDR3 nucleotides are TGTGCCAGCAGACCTTCCGGGACAGGGTGGAATGGCTACACCTTC. It yields the protein CASRPSGTGWNGYTF.

The V call is TRBV7-2, the J call TRBJ1-5; D is possibly TRBD1 (6 bases). The CDR3 has 14 residues. Trimming stripped 4 bases from V and 5 bases from J, with 12 bases between. Germline loops: CDR1 SGHTA, CDR2 FQGNSA. CDR3 sequence (DNA): TGTGCCAGCAGCTCTAAGGCAGGGGATCAGCCCCAGCATTTT. This codes for CASSSKAGDQPQHF.

This rearrangement joins TRBV7-2 to TRBJ1-6; D remains unclear. Germline CDR1 reads SGHTA; CDR2 reads FQGNSA. Trimming removed 1 base at V and 9 bases at J, with 13 bases between. CDR3 size: 15 residues. The CDR3 loop is CASSLEVGNSSPLHF. CDR3 nucleotide sequence: TGTGCCAGCAGCTTAGAAGTCGGTAATAGTTCACCCCTCCACTTT.

This chain uses TRBV27 with TRBJ1-2; D remains unclear. V lost 6 bases to trimming and J lost 6 bases, with 14 bases between them. The germline gives CDR1 MNHEY, CDR2 SMNVEV (reference sequence). The CDR3 runs 13 residues. The CDR3 bases are TGTGCCAGCAGGTCGGGAGGGCTGAATGGCTACACCTTC. Residues: CASRSGGLNGYTF.

The sample holds one count of this clone. A read error may account for a junction end that differs from germline. V gene TRBV18 combines with J gene TRBJ2-1, with 7 nucleotides matching TRBD1. The CDR3 length is 14 residues. Germline CDR1 KGHSH, CDR2 LQKENI. CDR3 in amino acids: CASSPTTGYSEQFF. Here the CDR3 DNA reads TGTGCCAGCTCACCAACGACAGGGTACAGTGAGCAGTTCTTC.